The sample holds one count of the clone carrying this T cell receptor beta chain. What it binds is unknown. The data were taken from a study of post-analysis software for immune sequencing data. The study, taken as a whole, reports: Controls showed lower frequencies than patients for several TRBV segments, and TRBV5-6, TRBV5-1 and TRBV20-1 were among these. Diversity measured as normalized Chao1 was significantly lower in multiple sclerosis patients than in controls.

Built from TCR beta cDNA, the libraries had unique molecular identifiers in them. TCRdb reprocessed the PCR reads with MiXCR, giving one entry per CDR3 protein. The sample has fewer than 850,000 distinct CDR3 sequences; about 32% are singletons. In germline, CDR1 is MNHEY, CDR2 SVGAGI. Trimming took 5 bases from V and 5 from J; bases not matched to a gene: 8. This CDR3 region has 15 residues. This receptor was identified in a girl between 10 and 17 years old with multiple sclerosis. Sequenced material: blood. V usage is TRBV6-5 and J usage is TRBJ1-5; TRBD1 aligns across 8 bases. Written as DNA, the CDR3 is TGTGCCAGCAGTCTACGGGGACAGGCGGATCAGCCCCAGCATTTT. It yields the protein CASSLRGQADQPQHF.